The 2 T cell receptor beta chains below all came from one sample that was sequenced in a study of cytomegalovirus exposure and HLA in healthy donors (TCRdb year 2017). To prepare the library, the immunoSEQ multiplex PCR assay was applied. The multiplex PCR relied on a mix of 60 forward primers for TCR Vbeta segments and 13 reverse primers for TCR Jbeta segments. TCRdb stores this immuneACCESS table with in-frame sequences only. Part of the clones is absent; in the studies checked, under half of the shortfall reflects unresolved V genes, and no reason is known for the rest. The sample table shows about 67,000 clones, and 80% to 90% are seen once. 9.5% to 13% of the sample goes to the ten largest clones. Sequenced sample: PBMCs. These receptors originate from a woman younger than 45 in good health and CMV-seropositive.

The chain employs TRBV9 and TRBJ2-7; TRBD1 might be the D (5 bases). The V end was cut by 4 bases, the J end by 0 bases, with 11 bases between. Germline CDR1 and CDR2: SGDLS and YYNGEE. The CDR3 sequence is 14 residues long. The CDR3 loop reads CASSPQGVSYEQYF. The CDR3 region has the DNA TGTGCCAGCAGCCCCCAAGGGGTCTCCTACGAGCAGTACTTC.

The CDR3 reads CASSPDIYRDYGYTF. The CDR3 DNA follows: TGCGCCAGCAGTCCGGATATTTACAGGGACTATGGCTACACCTTC. This sequence joins TRBV5-1 and TRBJ1-2; D may be TRBD1 (6 bases). Germline loops: CDR1 SGHRS, CDR2 YFSETQ. Trimming took 5 bases from V and 3 from J, leaving 17 bases between them. This CDR3 is built from 15 residues.